This TCR beta chain comes out of a study of blood T cell repertoires in COVID-19. Whole-study context: The cDNA or gDNA used as material had been derived from T cells, B-cell-depleted T cells, or PBMCs.

The CDR3 covers 14 residues. V shed 6 bases, J shed 5 bases, and the junction held 8 bases outside the gene matches. Germline V gives CDR1 SQVTM, CDR2 ANQGSEA. TCRdb keeps only in-frame clones here, not all; method: immunoSEQ multiplex PCR. The table lists 40,000 or so clones, around 84% of them singletons, with about an eighth in the top ten. V gene TRBV29-1 combines with J gene TRBJ2-3; 10 nucleotides align to TRBD1. The source material was peripheral blood. This receptor was identified in a human donor in a cohort sampled during active COVID-19. The CDR3 region has the DNA TGCAGCGTGGGGGACAGGGGAACCGGAGATACGCAGTATTTT. It yields the protein CSVGDRGTGDTQYF.